This TCR beta chain was observed in a study of blood T cell repertoires in COVID-19. Patients at the Seattle site were enrolled during active infection and followed longitudinally. The CDR3 runs to 14 residues. Germline loops: CDR1 PRHDT, CDR2 FYEKMQ (reference sequence). Trimming at V came to 5 bases and at J to 5 bases, leaving 6 bases not matched to a gene. Original methodology: Estimation of nucleated cell counts was performed using reference gene primer amplification. Assay: immunoSEQ multiplex PCR; the TCRdb copy retains only in-frame clones and omits some. That table furnishes V, J and clone size, whereas the DNA furnished D and trimming. Of approximately 170,000 clones listed, approximately 95% were seen once; the top ten hold around 2%.

This receptor was identified in a woman in her sixties with COVID-19, enrolled during active disease. The chain links TRBV13 to TRBJ2-3; 8 bases align to TRBD1. Sequencing input: peripheral blood. CDR3 coding DNA: TGTGCCAGCAGCCAAGGACAGGGTGGAGATACGCAGTATTTT. This gives the protein CASSQGQGGDTQYF. The full variable domain, completed using reference TRBV13 and TRBJ2-3, is AAGVIQSPRHLIKEKRETATLKCYPIPRHDTVYWYQQGPGQDPQFLISFYEKMQSDKGSIPDRFSAQQFSDYHSELNMSSLELGDSALYFCASSQGQGGDTQYFGPGTRLTVL.